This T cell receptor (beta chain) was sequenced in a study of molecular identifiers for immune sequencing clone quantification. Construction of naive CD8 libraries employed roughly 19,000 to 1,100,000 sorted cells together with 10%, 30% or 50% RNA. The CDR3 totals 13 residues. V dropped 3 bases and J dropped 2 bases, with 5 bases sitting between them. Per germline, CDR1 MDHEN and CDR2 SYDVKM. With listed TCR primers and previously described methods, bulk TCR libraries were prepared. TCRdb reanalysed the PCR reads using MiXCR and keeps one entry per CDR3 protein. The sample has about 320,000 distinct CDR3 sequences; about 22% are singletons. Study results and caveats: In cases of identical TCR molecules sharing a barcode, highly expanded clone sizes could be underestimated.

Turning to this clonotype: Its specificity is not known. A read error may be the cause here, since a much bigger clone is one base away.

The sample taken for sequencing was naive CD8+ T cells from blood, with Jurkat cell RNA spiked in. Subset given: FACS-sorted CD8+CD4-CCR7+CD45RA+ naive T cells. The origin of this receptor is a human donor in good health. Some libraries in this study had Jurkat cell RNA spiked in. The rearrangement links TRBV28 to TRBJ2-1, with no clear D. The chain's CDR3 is CASSFLAYNEQFF. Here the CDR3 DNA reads TGTGCCAGCAGTTTTCTAGCCTACAATGAGCAGTTCTTC.